A single sample gave rise to the 26 T cell receptor beta chains below, sequenced in a study of OX40 agonist ivuxolimab in advanced cancers. The protocol was immunoSEQ multiplex PCR, while the TCRdb copy is restricted to in-frame clones and leaves out a portion. The sample has tens of thousands of clones; roughly 85% are singletons. The sample consisted of CD4+ or CD8+ T cells sorted from blood, taken in a trial of the OX40 agonist ivuxolimab. These receptors were collected from an adult with an advanced solid tumor such as melanoma, head and neck, liver or kidney cancer.

This rearrangement joins TRBV19 to TRBJ1-4, with 7 bases that match TRBD1. Germline CDR1 reads LNHDA; CDR2 reads SQIVND (reference sequence). This CDR3 has 15 amino acids. The J segment lost 0 bases and the V segment lost 5 bases, leaving 3 bases of the junction unmatched. CDR3 protein: CASSPGTATNEKLFF. In DNA, the CDR3 is TGTGCCAGTAGTCCAGGGACAGCAACTAATGAAAAACTGTTTTTT. Combining the CDR3 with reference TRBV19 and TRBJ1-4 gives the whole variable domain DGGITQSPKYLFRKEGQNVTLSCEQNLNHDAMYWYRQDPGQGLRLIYYSQIVNDFQKGDIAEGYSVSREKKESFPLTVTSAQKNPTAFYLCASSPGTATNEKLFFGSGTQLSVL.

Details on this clone: Sequence at one end of the junction differs from germline and may be a read error. The V call is TRBV5-6, the J call TRBJ1-1; possible D gene TRBD1, 5 bases. CDR3 length equals 13 residues. CDR1 and CDR2 from the germline V gene are SGHDT and YYEEEE. The CDR3, as DNA: TGTGCCAGCAAGCCCAGGGCGAACGCTGAAGCTTTCTTT. Its translation is CASKPRANAEAFF.

Only one count was recorded for this clone. The chain couples TRBV4-1 to TRBJ1-5; no reliable D call. Trimming took 0 bases from V and 4 from J, leaving 4 bases between them. This CDR3 is 13 amino acids long. Germline values: CDR1 MGHRA, CDR2 YSYEKL. The CDR3 reads CASSQDENQPQHF. The CDR3 DNA sequence: TGCGCCAGCAGCCAAGATGAAAATCAGCCCCAGCATTTT.

V and J are TRBV4-2 and TRBJ2-2; D might be TRBD2 (6 bases). Germline V CDR1 and CDR2: LGHNA, YNFKEQ. V lost 0 bases to trimming and J lost 3 bases, with 11 bases between them. The CDR3 sequence is 16 residues long. CDR3 nucleotides: TGTGCCAGCAGCCAAGAAGGCGGGGCCTACACCGGGGAGCTGTTTTTT. It specifies CASSQEGGAYTGELFF.

In its sample, this clone was seen once. V usage is TRBV6-1 and J usage is TRBJ1-2, with D perhaps matching TRBD1 (6 bases). The CDR3 sequence is 12 residues long. Germline values: CDR1 MNHNS, CDR2 SASEGT. The ends were cut back, 5 bases at V and 8 bases at J, with 12 bases in the middle. CDR3 in DNA: TGTGCCAGCAGTTCCTACAGGGTCGGCTACACCTTC. It codes for CASSSYRVGYTF.

The chain links TRBV5-5 to TRBJ2-1; TRBD1 matches at 7 bases. V lost 1 base to trimming and J lost 3 bases; unmatched junction nucleotides: 1. CDR1 and CDR2 from the germline V gene are SGHKS and YYEKEE (reference sequence). CDR3 length equals 14 residues. The CDR3 protein is CASSLWDSYNEQFF. CDR3 sequence (DNA): TGTGCCAGCAGCTTGTGGGACAGCTACAATGAGCAGTTCTTC.

The gene calls are TRBV2 and TRBJ2-3; either TRBD1 or TRBD2 may supply D (5 bases each). Per the germline V gene, CDR1 is SNHLY and CDR2 is FYNNEI. Trimming removed 3 bases at V and 3 bases at J, with 13 bases between. This CDR3 spans 15 amino acids. CDR3 bases: TGTGCCAGCAGTGACCGGGACGATTGGACAGATACGCAGTATTTT. Residues: CASSDRDDWTDTQYF.

This clone was detected a few times. The chain recombines TRBV4-2 with TRBJ2-1, with TRBD2 identical over 8 bases. V was clipped by 4 bases and J by 4 bases; unmatched bases: 12. Germline CDR1 is LGHNA and CDR2 is YNFKEQ. The CDR3 is made up of 17 amino acids. CDR3: CASSPNPGLVFYNEQFF. DNA of the CDR3: TGTGCCAGCAGCCCAAACCCGGGACTAGTCTTTTACAATGAGCAGTTCTTC.

V is TRBV5-1 and J is TRBJ1-5, with 8 bases aligning to TRBD1. Trimming cost V 5 bases and J 9 bases; bases outside gene matches: 10. CDR3 length equals 14 residues. Germline V lookup: CDR1 SGHRS, CDR2 YFSETQ. This chain's CDR3 is CASRDAGGAGPQHF. The CDR3 nucleotides read TGCGCCAGCAGGGATGCAGGGGGCGCCGGGCCCCAGCATTTT.

CDR3 protein: CASSLGGFPYEQYF. The CDR3 DNA follows: TGTGCCAGCAGTTTAGGGGGTTTCCCCTACGAGCAGTACTTC. The rearrangement links TRBV28 to TRBJ2-7; either TRBD1 or TRBD2 may fit D (5 bases each). CDR1 MDHEN and CDR2 SYDVKM come from the germline V gene. V lost 2 bases and J 2 bases, leaving 10 bases between the germline ends. CDR3 length equals 14 residues. The complete variable domain, with remaining parts taken from reference TRBV28 and TRBJ2-7, reads DVKVTQSSRYLVKRTGEKVFLECVQDMDHENMFWYRQDPGLGLRLIYFSYDVKMKEKGDIPEGYSVSREKKERFSLILESASTNQTSMYLCASSLGGFPYEQYFGPGTRLTVT.

The gene calls are TRBV11-2 and TRBJ1-6, with D possibly being TRBD1 (6 bases). V lost 4 bases and J lost 8, with 18 bases in between. The CDR3 has 16 residues. The germline V gene encodes CDR1 SGHAT and CDR2 FQNNGV. In nucleotides, the CDR3 is TGTGCCAGCAGCTGGGGCCTAGGGACATTTTATTCACCCCTCCACTTT. It translates to CASSWGLGTFYSPLHF. Full variable domain (remainder filled in from reference TRBV11-2 and TRBJ1-6): EAGVAQSPRYKIIEKRQSVAFWCNPISGHATLYWYQQILGQGPKLLIQFQNNGVVDDSQLPKDRFSAERLKGVDSTLKIQPAKLEDSAVYLCASSWGLGTFYSPLHFGNGTRLTVT.

The V and J genes are TRBV5-6 and TRBJ2-5; TRBD1 matches 9 bases. CDR1 SGHDT and CDR2 YYEEEE come from the germline V gene. J gave up 5 bases and V 2 bases, and 7 bases lay outside the gene matches. The CDR3 extends over 15 amino acids. In DNA, the CDR3 is TGTGCCAGCAGCTTAAAGGGGACAGGGACGGAGACCCAGTACTTC. Its translation: CASSLKGTGTETQYF.

The V and J genes are TRBV7-2 and TRBJ2-1; D is unclear. The germline gives CDR1 SGHTA, CDR2 FQGNSA. This CDR3 comprises 13 residues. V was pared by 1 base and J by 4 bases, with 5 bases between. The CDR3 DNA reads TGTGCCAGCAGCTTAGTCCTGTACAATGAGCAGTTCTTC. Translation: CASSLVLYNEQFF.

J is TRBJ1-2 and V is TRBV18, with 8 bases matching TRBD1. V lost 3 bases, J lost 8 bases, and 8 bases stayed unmatched. Germline loops: CDR1 KGHSH, CDR2 LQKENI. This CDR3 spans 14 amino acids. The CDR3 reads CASSPLLTGGGYTF. As DNA, the CDR3 is TGTGCCAGCTCACCGCTTCTAACAGGGGGAGGCTACACCTTC.

The genes are TRBV30 and TRBJ1-3; D is unresolved. Trimming pared 1 base from V and 1 base from J, leaving 5 bases between. Per germline, CDR1 GTSNPN and CDR2 SVGIG (reference sequence). This CDR3 is 13 amino acids long. The CDR3 nucleotides read TGTGCCTGGAGTGGTGGGTCTGGAAACACCATATATTTT. Its translation: CAWSGGSGNTIYF.

The CDR3 DNA sequence: TGTGCCAGCAGTCGCAGACAGGGGGAAGAGACCCAGTACTTC. This codes for CASSRRQGEETQYF. J is TRBJ2-5 and V is TRBV6-6, with 9 bases that match TRBD1. Trimming at V came to 5 bases and at J to 3 bases, leaving 4 bases not matched to a gene. The germline CDR1 and CDR2 sequences are MNHNY and SVGAGI (reference sequence). The CDR3 sequence is 14 residues long.

This clone was recorded a few times. V is TRBV4-1 and J is TRBJ1-5; D not resolved. V lost 1 base, J lost 0 bases, and 10 bases lay in between. The CDR3 contains 16 residues. Germline CDR1 MGHRA, CDR2 YSYEKL. The CDR3 protein is CASSQGGTISNQPQHF. The CDR3 bases are TGCGCCAGCAGCCAAGGTGGAACCATTAGCAATCAGCCCCAGCATTTT.

The chain has TRBV18 and TRBJ1-2; D might be TRBD1 (6 bases). CDR3 length equals 15 residues. The V and J ends lost 3 bases and 6 bases respectively, with 17 bases between them. CDR1 and CDR2 from the germline V gene are KGHSH and LQKENI. The CDR3 bases are TGTGCCAGCTCACCCCCTGGGGCAGGGGAGGATGGCTACACCTTC. Translated: CASSPPGAGEDGYTF.

The sample holds one count of this clone. The CDR3: CASSRQEREEKLFF. The DNA of the CDR3 is TGCGCCAGCAGCCGTCAGGAGCGGGAGGAAAAACTGTTTTTT. The chain combines TRBV4-1 with TRBJ1-4; the D is unclear. The CDR3 runs to 14 residues. V gave up 4 bases and J gave up 8 bases, with 14 bases separating them. From germline, CDR1 is MGHRA and CDR2 YSYEKL.

The chain links TRBV28 to TRBJ1-4; D might be TRBD1 (6 bases). The CDR3 is 14 amino acids. Germline V CDR1 and CDR2: MDHEN, SYDVKM. The V end was cut by 5 bases, the J end by 7 bases, with 14 bases between. The DNA of the CDR3 is TGTGCCAGCAGTCTCCCGGGGGCGGGTGAAAAACTGTTTTTT. Translation gives CASSLPGAGEKLFF.

The chain combines TRBV4-3 with TRBJ1-2; no clear D. The germline gives CDR1 LGHNA, CDR2 YSLEER. The CDR3 runs 14 residues. Trimming stripped 0 bases from V and 4 bases from J, with 9 bases between. The CDR3 DNA reads TGCGCCAGCAGCCAAGATTCGGGAATCTATGGCTACACCTTC. Translating it yields CASSQDSGIYGYTF.

For the CDR3, the DNA is TGTGCCAGCAGCTTAATTAGCGGGGGGACGCAGTATTTT. Amino acids: CASSLISGGTQYF. The genes are TRBV11-3 and TRBJ2-3, with 10 positions matching TRBD2. Germline V CDR1 and CDR2: SGHNT, YENEEA. This CDR3 has 13 amino acids. V shed 2 bases, J shed 9 bases, and the junction held 2 bases outside the gene matches.

The CDR3 here is CASSQGSLTGLRGLAVGAFF. The CDR3 nucleotides are TGTGCCAGCAGCCAAGGGTCCTTGACAGGGTTGAGAGGGCTGGCTGTCGGAGCTTTCTTT. The rearrangement links TRBV9 to TRBJ1-1; 7 nucleotides agree with TRBD1. CDR3 size: 20 residues. Germline V CDR1 and CDR2: SGDLS, YYNGEE. V lost 4 bases and J lost 10; bases outside the gene matches: 31.

This clone has more than one count but fewer than ten. This rearrangement joins TRBV5-1 to TRBJ2-7; 12 bases are shared with TRBD1. After removal of 4 bases from V and 7 bases from J, the junction contained 12 bases not matched to a gene. This CDR3 contains 16 residues. Germline-derived CDR1 and CDR2 are SGHRS and YFSETQ. The CDR3 is CASSQGSGQGAKEQYF. In DNA, the CDR3 is TGCGCCAGCAGCCAAGGGTCGGGACAGGGGGCTAAGGAGCAGTACTTC.

The chain joins TRBV6-5 to TRBJ1-5; 7 bases line up with TRBD1. The ends lost 6 bases at V and 1 base at J; junction bases unmatched: 3. This CDR3 spans 14 amino acids. CDR1 MNHEY and CDR2 SVGAGI come from the germline V gene. DNA of the CDR3: TGTGCCAGCAGACTACAGGGGAGCAATCAGCCCCAGCATTTT. Protein sequence: CASRLQGSNQPQHF.

The gene calls are TRBV11-3 and TRBJ2-6; perhaps TRBD2 as D (5 bases). V was cut by 5 bases and J by 5 bases, with 22 bases left in between. Germline CDR1 and CDR2: SGHNT and YENEEA. This CDR3 is built from 18 residues. The CDR3 bases are TGTGCCAGCAGCCGGCGGGCACGCTTACAAAGTCGGGCCAACGTCCTGACTTTC. Translated, it gives CASSRRARLQSRANVLTF.